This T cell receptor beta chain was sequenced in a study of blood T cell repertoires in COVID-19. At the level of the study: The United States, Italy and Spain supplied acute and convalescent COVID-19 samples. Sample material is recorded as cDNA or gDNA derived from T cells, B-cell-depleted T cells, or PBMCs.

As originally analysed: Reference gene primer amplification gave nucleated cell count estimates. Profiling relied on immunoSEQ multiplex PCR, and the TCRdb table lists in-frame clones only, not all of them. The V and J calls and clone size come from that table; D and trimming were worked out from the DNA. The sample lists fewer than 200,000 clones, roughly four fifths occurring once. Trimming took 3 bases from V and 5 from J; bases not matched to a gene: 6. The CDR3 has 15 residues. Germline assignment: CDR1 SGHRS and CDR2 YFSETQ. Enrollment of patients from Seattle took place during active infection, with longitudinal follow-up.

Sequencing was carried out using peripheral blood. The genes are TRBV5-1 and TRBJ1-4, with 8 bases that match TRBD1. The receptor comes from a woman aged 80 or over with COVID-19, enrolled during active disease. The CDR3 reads CASSSGQAPNEKLFF. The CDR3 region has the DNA TGCGCCAGCAGCTCGGGACAGGCCCCCAATGAAAAACTGTTTTTT.